This TCR beta chain is drawn from a study of CD8+ T cells in alopecia areata. Points from the study as a whole: Shared TCR sequences were less clear between patients than in mice, possibly partly from HLA diversity. In lesional scalp, particularly from alopecia totalis/universalis, clonality was higher than in normal scalp. Among the cells sequenced in scalp samples are also the resident alphabeta T cells of normal skin.

Concerning this clone itself: Antigen: not known. This same CDR3 is encoded by further DNA sequences in the sample.

As the sequencing template, cDNA was produced by extracting RNA and reverse transcribing it. Method: immunoSEQ multiplex PCR; TCRdb's copy keeps in-frame clones and lacks some. The table has 120,000 to 150,000 clones, roughly 60% seen once. Both CD4+ and CD8+ T cells were separated by sorting PBMCs. This TCR was recovered from a human donor in good health. Sequenced sample: CD8+ T cells sorted from blood.

CDR3 region: CASSADNEQFF. The CDR3 DNA follows: TGTGCCAGCAGTGCGGACAATGAGCAGTTCTTC. The rearrangement links TRBV9 to TRBJ2-1; D unresolved. CDR1 SGDLS and CDR2 YYNGEE come from the germline V gene. V was clipped by 5 bases and J by 5 bases, with 5 bases between them. The CDR3 is made up of 11 amino acids.